This T cell receptor (beta chain) was found in a study of T-cell memory formation after mild COVID-19. TCRdb used MiXCR to reprocess the 5' RACE reads, holding one entry per CDR3 protein. The sample has under 150,000 distinct CDR3 sequences, roughly 20% seen once; the top ten hold 41%. Findings and limits, study-wide: Certain responding clones were present in pre-infection memory, suggesting participation of cross-reactive memory. Clones that got smaller from day 15 to 85 had even CD4/CD8, while clones growing later tipped toward CD4+.

Remarks on this clonotype: Its antigen is currently unknown.

Trimming pared 0 bases from V and 5 bases from J, leaving 11 bases between. This CDR3 has 15 amino acids. In germline, CDR1 is MNHNY, CDR2 SVGAGI (reference sequence). The TCR comes from a man aged 18 to 29 who had mild COVID-19 (a few samples of this study predate the infection). Cell type and time point are not known. The J gene is TRBJ1-5, the V gene TRBV6-6; the D gene is possibly TRBD1 (5 bases). Specimen: PBMCs or a T cell subset sorted from them (not recorded which). The CDR3 DNA reads TGTGCCAGCAGTTACTCGAGGGGATTGGATCAGCCCCAGCATTTT. Protein product: CASSYSRGLDQPQHF.